This record looks at one TCR beta chain sequence and its context. Germline V gene sequence: CDR1 LNHDA, CDR2 SQIVND (reference sequence). With 9 bases clipped from V and 1 base from J, the junction kept 5 bases outside the gene matches. This CDR3 has 13 amino acids. As originally analysed: Researchers report that nucleated cell counts were estimated from reference gene primer amplification. The repertoire was sequenced with immunoSEQ multiplex PCR; TCRdb's copy has only in-frame clones and lacks some. The DNA was the basis for D and trimming; V, J and clone size are from that table. Of approximately 84,000 clones detected, roughly 90% appear once; the ten largest clones hold approximately 1.5%. This entry comes from a study of blood T cell repertoires in COVID-19. Study-wide context: From the United States, Italy and Spain came samples of acute and convalescent COVID-19. T cells, B-cell-depleted T cells, or PBMCs provided the cDNA or gDNA that served as material.

This TCR derives from a human donor with active COVID-19. The donor label of this sample is uncertain. Sequencing was done on a sample of peripheral blood. The chain recombines TRBV19 with TRBJ2-5; 7 bases agree with TRBD2. CDR3 sequence (DNA): TGTGCCAGCCGAGGACTAGGCCAAGAGACCCAGTACTTC. It encodes CASRGLGQETQYF.